The TCR beta chain described here comes from a study of Ad26.COV2.S vaccination and SARS-CoV-2 variants. Clones were read by immunoSEQ multiplex PCR, and TCRdb kept only the in-frame ones, dropping some. The sample carries some 480,000 clones, 87% recorded once. The treatment was: some 20 received Ad26.COV2.S at low or high dose, single or two shots; several received placebo; per-sample allocation not given. Sampling was done on day 63 after the first vaccine or placebo injection. V lost 5 bases, J lost 7 bases, and 9 bases stayed unmatched. CDR1 and CDR2 (germline): MNHEY, SVGAGI. This CDR3 spans 14 amino acids.

The V gene is TRBV6-5, the J gene TRBJ2-7; TRBD1 aligns across 9 bases. The receptor comes from a person aged 18-65 years who received the Ad26.COV2.S COVID-19 vaccine or a placebo. Sequences were derived from peripheral blood, sampled in a trial of Ad26.COV2.S vaccine versus placebo. CDR3 sequence: CASSPRDRAAEQYF. The CDR3 bases are TGTGCCAGCAGTCCCCGGGACAGGGCAGCGGAGCAGTACTTC.